The 10 T cell receptor beta chains below come from one sample, sequenced in a study of control samples from healthy donors and cancer patients (dated by TCRdb to the early 2020s). Libraries were made using the immunoSEQ multiplex PCR assay. TCRdb holds this immuneACCESS table with in-frame rearrangements only. Some clones are missing; in checked studies, unresolved V genes explain under half, and the rest has no known cause. The sample table contains 150,000 to 200,000 clones; only one count was recorded for roughly 95% of them. The ten largest clones take up 4.1% of the sample. Sequences were obtained from blood. These TCRs come from a woman in her sixties or seventies in good health.

The chain joins TRBV14 to TRBJ2-2; D is undetermined. This CDR3 has 17 amino acids. In germline, CDR1 is SGHDN, CDR2 FVKESK. The V end lost 1 base, the J end lost 5 bases, and 17 bases lay between the germline ends. CDR3 coding DNA: TGTGCCAGCAGCCAAGTGAAAACGCGGATATTAACCGGGGAGCTGTTTTTT. Its translation is CASSQVKTRILTGELFF.

The chain employs TRBV7-3 and TRBJ2-1; 10 positions agree with TRBD2. The V segment lost 5 bases and the J segment 8 bases; nucleotides outside the gene matches: 15. The CDR3 sequence is 17 residues long. CDR1 and CDR2 from the germline V gene are SGHTA and FQGTGA. The CDR3 bases are TGTGCCAGCAGCCCGAGGCGGGGAGCGGGGGGGCGCGATGAGCAGTTCTTC. Translating it yields CASSPRRGAGGRDEQFF.

The DNA of the CDR3 is TGTGCCAGCAGCTTATTGGAGGATGGCTACACCTTC. Translated, it gives CASSLLEDGYTF. V usage is TRBV7-9 and J usage is TRBJ1-2, with D hard to call. CDR1 is SEHNR and CDR2 is FQNEAQ in the germline V gene (reference sequence). The CDR3 sequence is 12 residues long. V shed 2 bases and J shed 6 bases, with 7 bases lying between them.

The chain has TRBV9 and TRBJ1-1, with D unclear. The germline gives CDR1 SGDLS, CDR2 YYNGEE. Trimming stripped 1 base from V and 1 base from J, with 8 bases between. There are 14 residues in the CDR3. The CDR3 region is CASSVNTKNTEAFF. The CDR3 DNA reads TGTGCCAGCAGCGTAAACACAAAGAACACTGAAGCTTTCTTT.

The V gene is TRBV14, the J gene TRBJ1-1; the match to TRBD1 covers 9 bases. The CDR3 contains 14 residues. Germline trimming cut 2 bases from V and 10 bases from J; bases unmatched to any gene: 8. Germline CDR1 and CDR2: SGHDN and FVKESK. This chain's CDR3 is CASSQYRTGDVAFF. CDR3 in DNA: TGTGCCAGCAGCCAATATAGGACAGGGGATGTAGCTTTCTTT.

The chain carries TRBV5-4 and TRBJ1-1, with D tentatively TRBD1 (5 bases). With 4 bases removed from V and 2 bases from J, the gap between germline ends came to 12 bases. The CDR3 covers 14 residues. From germline, CDR1 is SGHNT and CDR2 YYREEE (reference sequence). The chain's CDR3 is CASSRGTANTEAFF. The CDR3 region has the DNA TGTGCCAGCAGCCGCGGGACGGCTAACACTGAAGCTTTCTTT. Full variable domain (remainder filled in from reference TRBV5-4 and TRBJ1-1): ETGVTQSPTHLIKTRGQQVTLRCSSQSGHNTVSWYQQALGQGPQFIFQYYREEENGRGNFPPRFSGLQFPNYSSELNVNALELDDSALYLCASSRGTANTEAFFGQGTRLTVV.

In nucleotides, the CDR3 is TGTGCCAGCGGTGGTTGGACAGGACTTCTCCACTTT. It is translated as CASGGWTGLLHF. This chain uses TRBV2 with TRBJ1-6, with TRBD1 matching 7 bases. V shed 8 bases, J shed 16 bases, and the junction held 11 bases outside the gene matches. The germline gives CDR1 SNHLY, CDR2 FYNNEI. The CDR3 covers 12 residues. The full variable domain, in which reference TRBV2 and TRBJ1-6 provide the parts outside the CDR3, is EPEVTQTPSHQVTQMGQEVILRCVPISNHLYFYWYRQILGQKVEFLVSFYNNEISEKSEIFDDQFSVERPDGSNFTLKIRSTKLEDSAMYFCASGGWTGLLHFGNGTRLTVT.

The rearrangement links TRBV27 to TRBJ1-1, with D hard to call. Germline assignment: CDR1 MNHEY and CDR2 SMNVEV (reference sequence). Trimming shortened V by 3 bases and J by 6 bases, and 14 bases separated the two germline ends. This CDR3 has 14 residues. The CDR3 reads CASSFWDGVSEAFF. The CDR3 nucleotides read TGTGCCAGCAGTTTTTGGGATGGGGTATCTGAAGCTTTCTTT.

This clone was observed a single time. J is TRBJ2-7 and V is TRBV7-9; TRBD1 matches at 8 bases. The germline gives CDR1 SEHNR, CDR2 FQNEAQ (reference sequence). The CDR3 spans 15 residues. V was pared by 5 bases and J by 3 bases, with 9 bases of the junction left unmatched. CDR3 bases: TGTGCCAGCAGCGTACCCACAGGGGGTGTCTACGAGCAGTACTTC. Translation gives CASSVPTGGVYEQYF.

V usage is TRBV30 and J usage is TRBJ2-3; D unclear. The germline V gene has CDR1 GTSNPN and CDR2 SVGIG (reference sequence). Trimming left V 1 base short and J 7 bases short, with 6 bases between. This CDR3 is 11 amino acids long. The DNA of the CDR3 is TGTGCCTGGAGTGGCCGGAATACGCAGTATTTT. Amino acid sequence: CAWSGRNTQYF. Together with reference TRBV30 and TRBJ2-3, the CDR3 gives the full variable domain: SQTIHQWPATLVQPVGSPLSLECTVEGTSNPNLYWYRQAAGRGLQLLFYSVGIGQISSEVPQNLSASRPQDRQFILSSKKLLLSDSGFYLCAWSGRNTQYFGPGTRLTVL.